Shown below are 24 T cell receptor beta chains from a single sample sequenced in a study of cytomegalovirus exposure and HLA in healthy donors. 13 Jbeta primers and 60 Vbeta primers were used for the PCR. Assay: immunoSEQ multiplex PCR; the TCRdb copy retains only in-frame clones and omits some. Recorded for this sample: roughly 120,000 clones. Sequencing used PBMCs. The receptors come from a young man in good health and CMV-seronegative.

The chain employs TRBV30 and TRBJ2-5, with 9 positions matching TRBD2. Trimming cost V 0 bases and J 11 bases; bases outside gene matches: 13. Germline CDR1 is GTSNPN and CDR2 is SVGIG (reference sequence). This CDR3 region has 15 residues. DNA of the CDR3: TGTGCCTGGAGTGTAGGATTAGCGGGAGTGGGGGAGCAGTACTTC. Amino acids: CAWSVGLAGVGEQYF.

The chain uses TRBV14 and TRBJ1-1; no clear D. Germline V gene lookup returns CDR1 SGHDN and CDR2 FVKESK. V was cut by 1 base and J by 1 base, with 7 bases left in between. The CDR3 is made up of 14 amino acids. CDR3 sequence (DNA): TGTGCCAGCAGCCAAGGCGTCCAGAACACTGAAGCTTTCTTT. Translating gives CASSQGVQNTEAFF.

J is TRBJ1-5 and V is TRBV6-1; D is uncertain. Per the germline V gene, CDR1 is MNHNS and CDR2 is SASEGT. The CDR3 totals 11 residues. Trimming pared 6 bases from V and 4 bases from J, leaving 4 bases between. The CDR3 is CASSKNQPQHF. CDR3 sequence (DNA): TGTGCCAGCAGCAAAAATCAGCCCCAGCATTTT.

This rearrangement joins TRBV7-8 to TRBJ1-4; tentative D call: TRBD1 (5 bases). Trimming stripped 5 bases from V and 2 bases from J, with 9 bases between. Germline V gene data show CDR1 as SGHVS and CDR2 as FQNEAQ. The CDR3 is made up of 14 amino acids. The CDR3 protein is CASSPWGTNEKLFF. The CDR3 bases are TGTGCCAGCAGCCCTTGGGGCACTAATGAAAAACTGTTTTTT.

CDR3 in DNA: TGTGCCAGCAGCTCCTACGACAGGGGGCAGGTCGGGGAGCTGTTTTTT. Its translation: CASSSYDRGQVGELFF. The chain combines TRBV7-9 with TRBJ2-2, with 10 positions matching TRBD1. From germline, CDR1 is SEHNR and CDR2 FQNEAQ (reference sequence). The trim removed 4 bases at V and 7 bases at J, leaving 9 bases unmatched. CDR3 length equals 16 residues.

The genes are TRBV9 and TRBJ2-1; D is unresolved. The CDR3 loop spans 15 amino acids. Trimming removed 3 bases from V and 4 bases from J, with 14 bases in between. Germline-derived CDR1 and CDR2 are SGDLS and YYNGEE. The CDR3 region has the DNA TGTGCCAGCAGCGAAGTAAGGAGCGAATACAATGAGCAGTTCTTC. The encoded protein is CASSEVRSEYNEQFF.

The chain carries TRBV29-1 and TRBJ2-7; D might be TRBD2 (6 bases). Trimming removed 2 bases from V and 5 bases from J, with 16 bases in between. This CDR3 contains 14 residues. Germline-derived CDR1 and CDR2 are SQVTM and ANQGSEA. CDR3 DNA: TGCAGCGTTGAAATCACGGGGGAGACCCACGAGCAGTACTTC. It codes for CSVEITGETHEQYF.

The chain recombines TRBV19 with TRBJ1-2, with 11 bases aligning to TRBD1. The length of the CDR3 is 15 residues. CDR1 is LNHDA and CDR2 is SQIVND in the germline V gene (reference sequence). V dropped 5 bases and J dropped 6; count of bases not matched to a gene: 8. Written as DNA, the CDR3 is TGTGCCAGTAGTGCCGGACAGGGGGCGTTTAATGGCTACACCTTC. Amino acids: CASSAGQGAFNGYTF.

V is TRBV28 and J is TRBJ1-1; 7 bases match TRBD1. Germline V gives CDR1 MDHEN, CDR2 SYDVKM. This CDR3 contains 17 residues. With V trimmed by 4 bases and J by 0 bases, 11 bases remained unmatched. The CDR3 protein is CASSSISPGTVNTEAFF. The CDR3 DNA reads TGTGCCAGCAGTTCGATCTCCCCCGGGACAGTGAACACTGAAGCTTTCTTT.

The rearrangement joins TRBV30 to TRBJ2-3; D may be TRBD2 (5 bases). Germline CDR1 and CDR2: GTSNPN and SVGIG (reference sequence). V lost 3 bases, J lost 1 base, and 20 bases lay in between. The CDR3 runs 17 residues. DNA for the CDR3: TGTGCCTGGAGCCCCGGAGGACTGACGCTGGGCACAGATACGCAGTATTTT. Its translation is CAWSPGGLTLGTDTQYF.

The rearrangement uses TRBV28 and TRBJ2-7, with D possibly matching TRBD2 (6 bases). This CDR3 comprises 13 residues. CDR1 MDHEN and CDR2 SYDVKM come from the germline V gene. The ends were cut back, 5 bases at V and 0 bases at J, with 8 bases in the middle. The CDR3 DNA sequence: TGTGCCAGCAGTGGGGGGATCTCCTACGAGCAGTACTTC. It translates to CASSGGISYEQYF.

The chain has TRBV19 and TRBJ2-7; D might be TRBD2 (5 bases). Germline-derived CDR1 and CDR2 are LNHDA and SQIVND (reference sequence). The CDR3 spans 15 residues. V lost 9 bases, J lost 1 base, and 19 bases lay in between. DNA for the CDR3: TGTGCCAGCAAATCGGGGTCGGGTATATCCTACGAGCAGTACTTC. Translating it yields CASKSGSGISYEQYF.

V is TRBV9 and J is TRBJ2-3; weak D call: TRBD2 (5 bases). CDR1 and CDR2 from the germline V gene are SGDLS and YYNGEE. The CDR3 has 14 amino acids. V lost 3 bases and J 1 base, leaving 9 bases between the germline ends. The CDR3 DNA reads TGTGCCAGCAGCGCCGGGCGGGGCACAGATACGCAGTATTTT. Translation: CASSAGRGTDTQYF.

This rearrangement joins TRBV10-3 to TRBJ2-3; 11 bases agree with TRBD2. This CDR3 region has 16 residues. With 1 base clipped from V and 4 bases from J, the junction kept 4 bases outside the gene matches. CDR1 and CDR2 (germline): ENHRY, SYGVKD. The CDR3 coding sequence is TGTGCCATCAGTGAGTACCTAGCGGGAGGCCCAGATACGCAGTATTTT. Translating gives CAISEYLAGGPDTQYF.

The chain couples TRBV4-2 to TRBJ2-1; 7 bases match TRBD2. J gave up 0 bases and V 6 bases, and 5 bases lay outside the gene matches. The CDR3 covers 15 residues. The V gene's germline CDR1 is LGHNA and CDR2 YNFKEQ. DNA of the CDR3: TGTGCCAGCAGACCCGGCGGGAGCTCCTACAATGAGCAGTTCTTC. It codes for CASRPGGSSYNEQFF.

This chain uses TRBV5-1 with TRBJ2-7; TRBD1 agrees at 10 bases. There are 15 residues in the CDR3. Trimming at V came to 2 bases and at J to 2 bases, leaving 4 bases not matched to a gene. CDR1 and CDR2 from the germline V gene are SGHRS and YFSETQ. In nucleotides, the CDR3 is TGCGCCAGCAGCTTCCTGACAGGGGGCGCCTACGAGCAGTACTTC. Protein sequence: CASSFLTGGAYEQYF.

As regards this clone: The same CDR3 also results from other DNA sequences found in this sample. The gene calls are TRBV5-1 and TRBJ2-7, with no clear D. Per the germline V gene, CDR1 is SGHRS and CDR2 is YFSETQ. V dropped 0 bases and J dropped 6 bases, with 16 bases sitting between them. CDR3 length: 15 amino acids. The CDR3 protein is CASSLEPVGEVEQYF. CDR3 in DNA: TGCGCCAGCAGCTTGGAGCCCGTCGGTGAGGTCGAGCAGTACTTC.

V usage is TRBV5-1 and J usage is TRBJ2-7, with D maybe TRBD1 (5 bases). V was cut by 3 bases and J by 2 bases, with 15 bases left in between. Germline CDR1 is SGHRS and CDR2 is YFSETQ. CDR3 length equals 15 residues. The CDR3 region has the DNA TGCGCCAGCAGCTGGGGCCAGGACGCTACCTACGAGCAGTACTTC. Protein product: CASSWGQDATYEQYF.

The J gene is TRBJ2-1, the V gene TRBV11-2, with a tentative D call TRBD2 (6 bases). Germline loops: CDR1 SGHAT, CDR2 FQNNGV. The CDR3 has 17 residues. Trimming pared 5 bases from V and 8 bases from J, leaving 25 bases between. CDR3 sequence: CASSHPGLHLLADEQFF. Written as DNA, the CDR3 is TGTGCCAGCAGCCACCCTGGCCTACATTTACTAGCCGATGAGCAGTTCTTC.

The gene calls are TRBV15 and TRBJ1-3; D is perhaps TRBD1 (6 bases). The germline gives CDR1 LNHNV, CDR2 YYDKDF (reference sequence). Trimming stripped 5 bases from V and 0 bases from J, with 14 bases between. The CDR3 contains 16 residues. For the CDR3, the DNA is TGTGCCACCAGCGATTGGACAGTAGACTCTGGAAACACCATATATTTT. Translation gives CATSDWTVDSGNTIYF.

The chain uses TRBV6-1 and TRBJ2-6, with 7 bases fitting TRBD1. The ends lost 4 bases at V and 0 bases at J; junction bases unmatched: 9. This CDR3 region has 18 residues. CDR1 and CDR2 from the germline V gene are MNHNS and SASEGT. The CDR3 DNA reads TGTGCCAGCAGTGTATACAGGGGCACTAGCTCTGGGGCCAACGTCCTGACTTTC. It translates to CASSVYRGTSSGANVLTF.

V usage is TRBV19 and J usage is TRBJ2-7, with 7 bases that match TRBD1. Germline assignment: CDR1 LNHDA and CDR2 SQIVND (reference sequence). The length of the CDR3 is 14 residues. The J segment lost 9 bases and the V segment lost 5 bases, leaving 13 bases of the junction unmatched. CDR3 in DNA: TGTGCCAGTAGTGGTAGCCCGACAGGGCTCGGGCAGTACTTC. Amino acids: CASSGSPTGLGQYF.

The rearrangement joins TRBV5-1 to TRBJ2-2; possible D gene TRBD2, 6 bases. Deletions cut 0 bases from V and 6 bases from J, with 12 bases between. The CDR3 runs 15 residues. CDR1 is SGHRS, CDR2 YFSETQ, per germline. The CDR3 bases are TGCGCCAGCAGCTTGGAACTAGCTGGGGCCGGGGAGCTGTTTTTT. Its translation is CASSLELAGAGELFF.

This sequence joins TRBV5-5 and TRBJ2-5; a weak D match, TRBD2 (7 bases). V dropped 3 bases and J dropped 5 bases, with 11 bases sitting between them. The CDR3 covers 13 residues. CDR1 and CDR2 from the germline V gene are SGHKS and YYEKEE (reference sequence). CDR3 nucleotides: TGTGCCAGCAGCTCACAGGGAGGGGAGACCCAGTACTTC. Translating it yields CASSSQGGETQYF.